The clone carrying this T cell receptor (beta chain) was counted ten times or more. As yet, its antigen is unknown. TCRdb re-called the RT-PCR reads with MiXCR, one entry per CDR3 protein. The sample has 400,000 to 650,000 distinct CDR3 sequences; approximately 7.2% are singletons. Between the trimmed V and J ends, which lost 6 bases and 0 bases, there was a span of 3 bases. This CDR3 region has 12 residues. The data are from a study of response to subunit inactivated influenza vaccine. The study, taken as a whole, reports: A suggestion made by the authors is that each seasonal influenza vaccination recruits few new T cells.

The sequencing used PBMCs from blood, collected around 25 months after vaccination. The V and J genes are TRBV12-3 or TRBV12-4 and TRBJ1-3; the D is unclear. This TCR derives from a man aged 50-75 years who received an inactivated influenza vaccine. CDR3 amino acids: CASRDSGNTIYF. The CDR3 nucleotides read TGTGCCAGCAGGGACTCTGGAAACACCATATATTTT.